Listed here are 13 T cell receptor beta chains from one sample, sequenced in a study of OX40 agonist ivuxolimab in advanced cancers. Sequencing was performed with immunoSEQ multiplex PCR; in TCRdb, only in-frame clones are kept and a portion is missing. The sample shows about 84,000 clones, more than 70% of them seen only once. Sequenced here: CD4+ or CD8+ T cells sorted from blood, sampled in a trial of the OX40 agonist ivuxolimab. Every receptor here comes from an adult with an advanced solid tumor such as melanoma, head and neck, liver or kidney cancer.

The chain has TRBV7-9 and TRBJ2-3, with 9 bases lining up with TRBD2. The V and J ends lost 1 base and 4 bases, in that order; junction bases with no gene match: 9. This CDR3 contains 17 residues. Germline V CDR1 and CDR2: SEHNR, FQNEAQ (reference sequence). Here the CDR3 DNA reads TGTGCCAGCAGCTTAGGTTGGTCTAGCGGGATGGCAGATACGCAGTATTTT. The encoded protein is CASSLGWSSGMADTQYF.

J is TRBJ2-5 and V is TRBV5-1; 8 bases agree with TRBD2. Germline CDR1 reads SGHRS; CDR2 reads YFSETQ. The CDR3 is made up of 16 amino acids. The ends lost 4 bases at V and 4 bases at J; junction bases unmatched: 12. CDR3 sequence: CASSVSGVSVVETQYF. CDR3 bases: TGCGCCAGCAGCGTTAGCGGGGTCAGCGTTGTAGAGACCCAGTACTTC.

The J gene is TRBJ2-1, the V gene TRBV19, with 9 bases that match TRBD2. Per germline, CDR1 LNHDA and CDR2 SQIVND (reference sequence). The CDR3 has 19 amino acids. V was pared by 2 bases and J by 7 bases, with 18 bases of the junction left unmatched. This CDR3 is CASSIIRGSISGRGNEQFF. The CDR3 bases are TGTGCCAGTAGTATAATTCGCGGTTCAATTAGCGGGAGAGGAAATGAGCAGTTCTTC.

The V call is TRBV7-9, the J call TRBJ2-1; D perhaps matches TRBD1 (5 bases). Germline CDR1 SEHNR, CDR2 FQNEAQ (reference sequence). This CDR3 spans 16 amino acids. V lost 5 bases and J 2 bases, leaving 16 bases between the germline ends. The CDR3: CASSPLGLSPYNEQFF. In DNA form, the CDR3 reads TGTGCCAGCAGCCCGCTGGGGCTGTCGCCCTACAATGAGCAGTTCTTC.

The rearrangement uses TRBV10-1 and TRBJ1-1; D may be TRBD1 (5 bases). The CDR3 runs to 14 residues. V lost 6 bases to trimming and J lost 0 bases, with 11 bases between them. Germline CDR1 WNHNN, CDR2 SYGVQD (reference sequence). Written as DNA, the CDR3 is TGCGCCAGCAGAGCAGGGAACATGAACACTGAAGCTTTCTTT. It yields the protein CASRAGNMNTEAFF.

The chain's CDR3 is CASISRASGNTIYF. CDR3 bases: TGTGCCAGCATATCCAGGGCGTCGGGAAACACCATATATTTT. This chain links TRBV6-4 with TRBJ1-3, with a tentative D call TRBD1 (5 bases). V was trimmed by 7 bases and J by 4 bases, leaving 14 bases between them. Looked up from germline, CDR1 is MRHNA and CDR2 is SNTAGT. The CDR3 runs 14 residues.

This chain connects TRBV19 to TRBJ2-7, with a possible D match to TRBD1 (5 bases). In germline, CDR1 is LNHDA, CDR2 SQIVND (reference sequence). V was clipped by 6 bases and J by 0 bases, with 12 bases between them. The CDR3 totals 14 residues. This chain's CDR3 is CASRSAGNSYEQYF. The CDR3 DNA reads TGTGCCAGTAGGTCGGCAGGGAACTCCTACGAGCAGTACTTC.

The rearrangement uses TRBV9 and TRBJ2-1; D unclear. Germline values: CDR1 SGDLS, CDR2 YYNGEE. The CDR3 covers 15 residues. V lost 3 bases, J lost 3 bases, and 13 bases lay in between. DNA for the CDR3: TGTGCCAGCAGCGAAGACGCGCCAAACTACAATGAGCAGTTCTTC. This encodes CASSEDAPNYNEQFF.

The CDR3: CASSAVAGGAYNEQFF. CDR3 DNA: TGTGCCAGCAGCGCGGTAGCGGGAGGGGCCTACAATGAGCAGTTCTTC. V is TRBV9 and J is TRBJ2-1; 11 bases map to TRBD2. The CDR3 has 16 residues. The ends lost 3 bases at V and 2 bases at J; junction bases unmatched: 4. Germline assignment: CDR1 SGDLS and CDR2 YYNGEE.

V gene TRBV4-1 combines with J gene TRBJ2-5, with D possibly TRBD1 on 5 matching bases. V was trimmed by 4 bases and J by 5 bases, leaving 20 bases between them. In germline, CDR1 is MGHRA, CDR2 YSYEKL. This CDR3 contains 16 residues. The CDR3 DNA follows: TGCGCCAGCAGCCTTACAGGCGACCCCCTATCCGAGACCCAGTACTTC. It codes for CASSLTGDPLSETQYF.

The rearrangement joins TRBV19 to TRBJ1-2; no clear D gene. Trimming shortened V by 6 bases and J by 8 bases, and 25 bases separated the two germline ends. Germline V gene sequence: CDR1 LNHDA, CDR2 SQIVND (reference sequence). This CDR3 spans 16 amino acids. CDR3 sequence reads: CASRQEATSSRGGYTF. As DNA, the CDR3 is TGTGCCAGTAGGCAGGAGGCCACTTCTTCCCGGGGAGGCTACACCTTC. Full variable domain (outside the CDR3, taken from reference TRBV19 and TRBJ1-2): DGGITQSPKYLFRKEGQNVTLSCEQNLNHDAMYWYRQDPGQGLRLIYYSQIVNDFQKGDIAEGYSVSREKKESFPLTVTSAQKNPTAFYLCASRQEATSSRGGYTFGSGTRLTVV.

The J gene is TRBJ1-4, the V gene TRBV6-1; 9 positions agree with TRBD1. Trimming at V came to 6 bases and at J to 5 bases, leaving 7 bases not matched to a gene. The CDR3 loop spans 15 amino acids. CDR1 is MNHNS and CDR2 is SASEGT in the germline V gene. The CDR3 bases are TGTGCCAGCAGGGACGGACAGGGGTTAAATGAAAAACTGTTTTTT. Protein sequence: CASRDGQGLNEKLFF.

The V gene is TRBV27, the J gene TRBJ1-4, with D possibly being TRBD1 (5 bases). Germline values: CDR1 MNHEY, CDR2 SMNVEV (reference sequence). Trimming shortened V by 5 bases and J by 3 bases, and 13 bases separated the two germline ends. The CDR3 length is 15 residues. The CDR3 sequence is CASSLRQTANEKLFF. CDR3 DNA: TGTGCCAGCAGTCTTAGACAGACCGCTAATGAAAAACTGTTTTTT. Drawing the rest from reference TRBV27 and TRBJ1-4, the complete variable domain is EAQVTQNPRYLITVTGKKLTVTCSQNMNHEYMSWYRQDPGLGLRQIYYSMNVEVTDKGDVPEGYKVSRKEKRNFPLILESPSPNQTSLYFCASSLRQTANEKLFFGSGTQLSVL.